A single sample gave rise to the 14 T cell receptor beta chains below, sequenced in a study of cytomegalovirus exposure and HLA in healthy donors. 13 Jbeta primers and 60 Vbeta primers were used for the PCR. Some clones are missing from TCRdb's copy, which holds only in-frame ones; the method was immunoSEQ multiplex PCR. The data show 50,000 to 70,000 clones, with around four fifths seen just once and approximately 2.9% held by the top ten. Sequenced material: PBMCs. All receptors come from a girl aged 10 to 17 in good health and CMV-seropositive.

The chain carries TRBV6-5 and TRBJ2-7; TRBD1 matches 9 bases. Germline CDR1 reads MNHEY; CDR2 reads SVGAGI. This CDR3 is built from 14 residues. J was trimmed by 2 bases and V by 2 bases; bases with no gene match: 1. Here the CDR3 DNA reads TGTGCCAGCAGTTACAGGGACAGGGCCTACGAGCAGTACTTC. This sequence encodes CASSYRDRAYEQYF.

This chain links TRBV28 with TRBJ2-3; D not certain. V lost 7 bases, J lost 4 bases, and 24 bases lay in between. The CDR3 totals 17 residues. Per germline, CDR1 MDHEN and CDR2 SYDVKM. CDR3 DNA: TGTGCCAGCATGGCTACCGTTCGGCTAGAGATGGCAGATACGCAGTATTTT. Protein sequence: CASMATVRLEMADTQYF.

Note on this clone: Germline is not matched at one junction end, which may reflect a read error. The chain is built from TRBV6-4 and TRBJ1-1; D unclear. CDR3 length: 12 amino acids. Germline V gene sequence: CDR1 MRHNA, CDR2 SNTAGT. CDR3 bases: TGTGCCAGCGGCAAAGAAGACACCGAAGCTTTCTTT. This sequence encodes CASGKEDTEAFF.

This clone was observed a handful of times. The chain links TRBV10-1 to TRBJ1-1; the D gene is possibly TRBD1 (5 bases). Looked up from germline, CDR1 is WNHNN and CDR2 is SYGVQD (reference sequence). Deletions cut 5 bases from V and 1 base from J, with 8 bases between. CDR3 length equals 13 residues. The CDR3 protein is CASSQDTNTEAFF. CDR3 coding DNA: TGCGCCAGCAGTCAGGACACGAACACTGAAGCTTTCTTT.

This chain connects TRBV7-2 to TRBJ1-2; TRBD1 matches 7 bases. Germline V gene lookup returns CDR1 SGHTA and CDR2 FQGNSA. Trimming removed 4 bases from V and 4 bases from J; junction bases left unmatched: 9. This CDR3 contains 15 residues. The CDR3 loop reads CASSSGQRNLYGYTF. The CDR3 DNA follows: TGTGCCAGCAGCTCGGGACAGAGAAACCTCTATGGCTACACCTTC.

V usage is TRBV5-4 and J usage is TRBJ2-7, with 10 bases that match TRBD1. Germline V lookup: CDR1 SGHNT, CDR2 YYREEE (reference sequence). The CDR3 runs 15 residues. V was clipped by 4 bases and J by 5 bases; unmatched bases: 9. The CDR3 loop reads CASSRPGQGSDEQYF. CDR3 nucleotide sequence: TGTGCCAGCAGCAGGCCGGGACAGGGGTCAGACGAGCAGTACTTC.

CDR3 DNA sequence: TGTGCCAGCAGTCTACCGTGGACTAGCGGGAGGGCCAAAAGAAGAACGGAGACCCAGTACTTC. Protein: CASSLPWTSGRAKRRTETQYF. The rearrangement uses TRBV27 and TRBJ2-5, with 15 bases that match TRBD2. V was pared by 5 bases and J by 5 bases, with 21 bases of the junction left unmatched. CDR3 length: 21 residues. Looked up from germline, CDR1 is MNHEY and CDR2 is SMNVEV (reference sequence).

The chain links TRBV9 to TRBJ2-2, with unresolved D. Trimming pared 2 bases from V and 6 bases from J, leaving 8 bases between. This CDR3 is 13 amino acids long. Germline V gives CDR1 SGDLS, CDR2 YYNGEE. The CDR3 sequence is CASSVSEAGELFF. The CDR3 DNA sequence: TGTGCCAGCAGCGTTTCAGAGGCCGGGGAGCTGTTTTTT.

The V call is TRBV20-1, the J call TRBJ1-1, with D uncertain. Trimming cost V 5 bases and J 0 bases, with 4 bases left between them. Looked up from germline, CDR1 is DFQATT and CDR2 is SNEGSKA (reference sequence). The CDR3 has 11 amino acids. CDR3 in DNA: TGCAGTGCTCCATTGAACACTGAAGCTTTCTTT. It is translated as CSAPLNTEAFF.

The rearrangement uses TRBV5-1 and TRBJ1-3; D is perhaps TRBD1 (6 bases). The CDR3 is made up of 15 amino acids. Germline V gene sequence: CDR1 SGHRS, CDR2 YFSETQ. Trimming left V 7 bases short and J 2 bases short, with 16 bases between. The CDR3 is CASAPTGIPGNTIYF. The CDR3 DNA follows: TGCGCCAGCGCTCCTACAGGGATTCCTGGAAACACCATATATTTT.

This chain links TRBV5-4 with TRBJ2-5; D remains unclear. CDR3 size: 15 residues. Germline V CDR1 and CDR2: SGHNT, YYREEE (reference sequence). Deletions cut 0 bases from V and 2 bases from J, with 11 bases between. DNA for the CDR3: TGTGCCAGCAGCTTGGCCGCTACAGAGCAAGAGACCCAGTACTTC. The encoded protein is CASSLAATEQETQYF.

The genes are TRBV29-1 and TRBJ1-4; D remains unclear. V lost 3 bases to trimming and J lost 8 bases, with 10 bases between them. Germline V lookup: CDR1 SQVTM, CDR2 ANQGSEA. CDR3 length equals 12 residues. CDR3 DNA sequence: TGCAGCGTTGAGGCAGCCGGGGAAAAACTGTTTTTT. The encoded protein is CSVEAAGEKLFF.

The chain combines TRBV10-2 with TRBJ2-2, with 7 bases identical to TRBD2. The CDR3 sequence is 15 residues long. Per the germline V gene, CDR1 is WSHSY and CDR2 is SAAADI. V dropped 4 bases and J dropped 5; count of bases not matched to a gene: 7. This CDR3 is CASSGGGRKTGELFF. Here the CDR3 DNA reads TGCGCCAGCAGTGGTGGCGGGAGAAAAACCGGGGAGCTGTTTTTT.

The DNA for the CDR3 is TGCGCCAGCAGCTTGGCGCTAGCGGGAGGCTACGAGCAGTACTTC. Protein product: CASSLALAGGYEQYF. J is TRBJ2-7 and V is TRBV5-1; TRBD2 aligns across 11 bases. CDR3 length: 15 amino acids. The trim removed 0 bases at V and 3 bases at J, leaving 2 bases unmatched. CDR1 is SGHRS and CDR2 is YFSETQ in the germline V gene.